This T cell receptor (beta chain) was captured by sequencing in a study of shared clonotypes between healthy human individuals. Sequencing used immunoSEQ multiplex PCR; TCRdb keeps in-frame clones, though not all of them. The profile shows over a million clones, roughly 96% of them singletons. Whole-study results and caveats: Among several donors, approximately 4.6% of naive CD4 clonotypes were found in common.

V dropped 5 bases and J dropped 4; count of bases not matched to a gene: 8. The CDR3 length is 14 residues. Germline values: CDR1 SGHDT, CDR2 YYEEEE. Note on this clone: Its target is unknown.

This chain links TRBV5-6 with TRBJ2-7, with 8 bases fitting TRBD2. Sequencing was performed on naive CD4+ T cells sorted from blood. Subset: CD45RA+ positively selected. The TCR sequence derives from a man aged 25-40 years in good health. The CDR3 loop reads CASSLTSGTYEQYF. For the CDR3, the DNA is TGTGCCAGCAGTCTCACTAGCGGAACTTACGAGCAGTACTTC.